Given below is one T cell receptor beta chain in context. These data originate in a study of blood T cell repertoires in COVID-19. Across the study: Donors in the United States, Italy and Spain gave samples during acute or convalescent COVID-19. In each case, the material was cDNA or gDNA derived from T cells, B-cell-depleted T cells, or PBMCs.

Original handling: Reference gene primer amplification gave estimated nucleated cell counts. Generated by immunoSEQ multiplex PCR, the TCRdb table keeps only in-frame clones and is missing some. The V and J calls and clone size were taken over from that table, and D and trimming were inferred from the DNA. The repertoire holds about 170,000 clones, with around 85% as singletons. Trimming took 3 bases from V and 6 from J, leaving 8 bases between them. CDR3 length: 13 amino acids. Germline CDR1 MNHEY, CDR2 SMNVEV (reference sequence). This chain links TRBV27 with TRBJ2-2; D is unresolved. The receptor was isolated from a human donor with acute or convalescent COVID-19. The donor label of this sample is uncertain. The sample taken for sequencing was peripheral blood. The CDR3 is CASSFSGSGELFF. The CDR3 coding sequence is TGTGCCAGCAGTTTTTCCGGGTCCGGGGAGCTGTTTTTT.